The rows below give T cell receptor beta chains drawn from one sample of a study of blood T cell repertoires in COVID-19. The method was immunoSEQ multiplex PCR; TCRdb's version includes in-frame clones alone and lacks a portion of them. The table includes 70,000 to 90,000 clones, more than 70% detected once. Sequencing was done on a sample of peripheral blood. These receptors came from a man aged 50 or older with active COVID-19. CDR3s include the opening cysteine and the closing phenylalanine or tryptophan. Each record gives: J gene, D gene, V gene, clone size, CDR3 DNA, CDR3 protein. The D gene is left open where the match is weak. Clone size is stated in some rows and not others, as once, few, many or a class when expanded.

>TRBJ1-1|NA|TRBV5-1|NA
TGCGCCAGCAGCTTGGAACACGGGCTCGGGGACACTGAAGCTTTCTTT
CASSLEHGLGDTEAFF
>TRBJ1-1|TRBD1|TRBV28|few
TGTGCCAGCAGTATGTGGACAGGGGGCGTCACTGAAGCTTTCTTT
CASSMWTGGVTEAFF
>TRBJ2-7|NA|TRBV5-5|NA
TGTGCCAGCAGCTTGGGTGATGTAGCGGAGTTGCATAAGCAGTACTTC
CASSLGDVAELHKQYF
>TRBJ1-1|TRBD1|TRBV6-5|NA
TGTGCCAGCAGTCCCCGGGACAGGGGCCTTCAGGCTTTCTTT
CASSPRDRGLQAFF
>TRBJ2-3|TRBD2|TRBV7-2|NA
TGTGCCAGCAGCTTAACTTGGGCTAGCGGGCGTACAGATACGCAGTATTTT
CASSLTWASGRTDTQYF
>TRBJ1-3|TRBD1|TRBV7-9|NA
TGTGCCAGCAGCTTAGTAGGACAGGCTGGAAACACCATATATTTT
CASSLVGQAGNTIYF
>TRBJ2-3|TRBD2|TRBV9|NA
TGTGCCAGCAGTGTTAGCGGGCGGACAGATACGCAGTATTTT
CASSVSGRTDTQYF
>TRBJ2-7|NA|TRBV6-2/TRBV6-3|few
TGTGCCAGCAGTAGGACAGCCTACGAGCAGTACTTC
CASSRTAYEQYF
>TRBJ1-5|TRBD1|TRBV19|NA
TGTGCCAGTAACGGACAGGGGGCTGGCAATCAGCCCCAGCATTTT
CASNGQGAGNQPQHF
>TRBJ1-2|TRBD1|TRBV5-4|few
TGTGCCAGCAGCCTGGACAGGGGAATGGATGGCTACACCTTC
CASSLDRGMDGYTF
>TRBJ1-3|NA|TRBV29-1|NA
TGCAGCGTTGAAGATAAGGTGGGGGGGAGAAACACCATATATTTT
CSVEDKVGGRNTIYF
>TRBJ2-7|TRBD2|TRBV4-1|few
TGCGCCAGCAGCCATTCCACTAGCGGCTCCTACGAGCAGTACTTC
CASSHSTSGSYEQYF
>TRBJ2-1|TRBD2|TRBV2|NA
TGTGCCAGCAGTGAAGCGGAACTAGCGGGGGGGCCGCCCTACAATGAGCAGTTCTTC
CASSEAELAGGPPYNEQFF
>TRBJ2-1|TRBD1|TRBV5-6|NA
TGTGCCAGCAGCCCCGGTTTACAGGGGGGCCGTTACAATGAGCAGTTCTTC
CASSPGLQGGRYNEQFF
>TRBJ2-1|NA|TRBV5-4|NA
TGTGCCAGCAGCTTGGAGGGAGGCTGGCGGGCCTCCTACAATGAGCAGTTCTTC
CASSLEGGWRASYNEQFF
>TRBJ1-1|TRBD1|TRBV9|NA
TGTGCCAGCAGTTACAGGGGGCTAGGCACTGAAGCTTTCTTT
CASSYRGLGTEAFF
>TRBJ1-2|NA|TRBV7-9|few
TGTGCCAGCAGCCCCCAGGGGACACCCGGCGGAGGCTACACCTTC
CASSPQGTPGGGYTF
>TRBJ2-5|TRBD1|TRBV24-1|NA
TGTGCCACCAGTGATTTACGAGGGGGCGGGGAGACCCAGTACTTC
CATSDLRGGGETQYF
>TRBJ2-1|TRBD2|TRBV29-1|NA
TGCAGCGTTGATCCCGGGGGGGCAGACAATGAGCAGTTCTTC
CSVDPGGADNEQFF
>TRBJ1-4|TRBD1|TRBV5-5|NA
TGTGCCAGCAGCTTGAGGACAGGGGGAGTTGGAGGGACTAATGAAAAACTGTTTTTT
CASSLRTGGVGGTNEKLFF
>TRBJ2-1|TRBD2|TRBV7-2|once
TGTGCCAGCAGCTTAAACGGTCCGGGACTAGCAGTGAATGAGCAGTTCTTC
CASSLNGPGLAVNEQFF
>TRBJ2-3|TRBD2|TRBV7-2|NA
TGTGCCAGCAGCTTGTGGGCGGGGGTGACAGATACGCAGTATTTT
CASSLWAGVTDTQYF
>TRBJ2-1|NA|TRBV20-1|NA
TGCAGTGCTACCCTCTACAATGAGCAGTTCTTC
CSATLYNEQFF
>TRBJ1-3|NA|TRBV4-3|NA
TGCGCCAGCAGCCAAGAGCGTGGAAACACCATATATTTT
CASSQERGNTIYF
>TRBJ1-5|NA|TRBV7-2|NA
TGTGCCAGCAGAACAGGGTCGCTCAATCAGCCCCAGCATTTT
CASRTGSLNQPQHF
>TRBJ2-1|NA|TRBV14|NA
TGTGCCAGCAGCGCTCCTAGGGGCTCCTACAATGAGCAGTTCTTC
CASSAPRGSYNEQFF
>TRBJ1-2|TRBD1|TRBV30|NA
TGTGCCTGGAGGCGGACAGGGATCGGGGTGTATGGCTACACCTTC
CAWRRTGIGVYGYTF
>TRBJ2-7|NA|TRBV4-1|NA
TGCGCCAGCAGCCATTCCCTCACAGGGTTTGGCTACGAGCAGTACTTC
CASSHSLTGFGYEQYF
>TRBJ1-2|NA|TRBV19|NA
TGTGCCAGTACCCCAGGGGACATGGGATCCTATGGCTACACCTTC
CASTPGDMGSYGYTF
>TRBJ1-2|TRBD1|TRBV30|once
TGTGCCTGGAGTTGGGACAGGGGCCCATTGAGCGACTACACCTTC
CAWSWDRGPLSDYTF
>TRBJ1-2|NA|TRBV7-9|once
TGTGCCAGCAGCTTAGGGCGGGGAGGCTACACCTTC
CASSLGRGGYTF
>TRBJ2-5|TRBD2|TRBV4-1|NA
TGCGCCAGCAGCCTCAGACTAGCGGGAGGTTACCAAGAGACCCAGTACTTC
CASSLRLAGGYQETQYF
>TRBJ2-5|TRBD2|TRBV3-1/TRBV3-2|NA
TGTGCCAGCAGGTCTAGCGGGGGGGAAGAGACCCAGTACTTC
CASRSSGGEETQYF
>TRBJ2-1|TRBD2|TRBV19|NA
TGTGCCAGTAGCGGGAGGGCCGAAGAGCAGTTCTTC
CASSGRAEEQFF
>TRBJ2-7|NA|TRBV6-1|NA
TGTGCCAGCAGTGAACAGGCTAGCTTGGACGAGCAGTACTTC
CASSEQASLDEQYF
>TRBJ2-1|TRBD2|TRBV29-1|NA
TGCAGCGTGATAGCGGGAGGCCTCCGAAATTCCTACAATGAGCAGTTCTTC
CSVIAGGLRNSYNEQFF